Described below is a single TCR beta chain sequence and its context. The data were obtained in a study of blood T cell repertoires in COVID-19. Across the study: Material from acute and convalescent COVID-19 was sourced from the United States, Italy and Spain. PBMCs, B-cell-depleted T cells, or T cells were the source of the cDNA or gDNA that made up the material.

Under the authors' procedure: Quantification of nucleated cells was approximated via reference gene primer amplification. Sequencing used immunoSEQ multiplex PCR; TCRdb keeps in-frame clones, though not all of them. V and J calls and clone size come straight from that table; D and trimming were deduced from the DNA. The sample contains 300,000 to 400,000 clones, roughly 86% of which appear only once. This sequence originates from a human donor in a cohort sampled during active COVID-19. The sequencing sample was made of peripheral blood.

This chain's CDR3 is CASSASRGGSYNEQFF. CDR3 nucleotide sequence: TGTGCCAGCAGCGCCTCGCGCGGGGGGTCTTACAATGAGCAGTTCTTC. The rearrangement uses TRBV5-6 and TRBJ2-1, with 8 bases that match TRBD2. V lost 4 bases, J lost 4 bases, and 10 bases stayed unmatched. Per germline, CDR1 SGHDT and CDR2 YYEEEE. The CDR3 contains 16 residues.